This TCR beta chain was recorded in a study of patients and donors after allogeneic stem cell transplantation (dated by TCRdb to about 2020). V and J are trimmed by 2 bases and 3 bases, and the gene matches miss 5 bases of the junction. CDR1 is given as DFQATT and CDR2 as SNEGSKA, both from the germline V gene (reference sequence). The CDR3 has 15 amino acids, counting the end cysteine and phenylalanine. Solely the CDR3 DNA is kept, with 45 bases framed from the first base. Receptor amplification or capture employed RT-PCR. The run used a NextSeq 550. The public reads were quality trimmed at Q25 with fastp and then assembled into clones with MiXCR by TCRdb, keeping productive beta chains. Records with the same CDR3 protein are collapsed into one entry carrying the most frequent genes and DNA. For this sample there are a few hundred thousand distinct CDR3 sequences; about 38% appear just once. The leading ten clones occupy around a tenth of the sample.

Comments on this clonotype: It lacks a known antigen. The input lacks base qualities; no much larger clone sits a single base away.

This TCR was sampled from a human donor who was either an allogeneic HSCT recipient or a stem cell or donor lymphocyte infusion donor (not recorded which). It is not recorded whose cells these are; they may come from a transplant donor. The chain uses TRBV20-1 and TRBJ1-5; 9 central nucleotides agree with TRBD1. Sequencing used blood, either unsorted or a sorted T cell fraction (not recorded which). The nucleotide sequence is TGCAGTGCTAGAAGTGGACAGGGGATCAATCAGCCCCAGCATTTT. This gives the protein CSARSGQGINQPQHF.